This T cell receptor beta chain appears in the sequencing data of a study of blood T cell repertoires in COVID-19. Study at large: From the United States, Italy and Spain came samples of acute and convalescent COVID-19. PBMCs, B-cell-depleted T cells, or T cells provided the cDNA or gDNA that made up the material.

This CDR3 comprises 15 residues. J gave up 6 bases and V 4 bases, and 10 bases lay outside the gene matches. In germline, CDR1 is MDHEN, CDR2 SYDVKM. Exposed enrollees encountered a COVID-19 case at some point within 2 weeks before study entry. Original processing methods: Estimated nucleated cell counts came from reference gene primer amplification. TCRdb's table, derived via immunoSEQ multiplex PCR, lists solely in-frame clones and lacks some. V, J and clone size are those of that table, while D and trimming were read from the DNA. Of some 270,000 clones detected, roughly 85% appear once; the ten largest clones hold under 7%.

This clonotype was obtained from a woman aged 50 to 65 who had been exposed to COVID-19. Sequencing was done on a sample of PBMCs or T cells enriched from blood (not recorded which). The chain combines TRBV28 with TRBJ1-1; TRBD1 matches 8 bases. CDR3 residues: CASSSYQGARSEAFF. The DNA for the CDR3 is TGTGCCAGCAGTTCTTATCAGGGGGCGCGCTCTGAAGCTTTCTTT.